This is a list of T cell receptor beta chains from one sample in a study of blood T cell repertoires in COVID-19. The data were produced by immunoSEQ multiplex PCR, yet TCRdb's version contains in-frame clones alone and is incomplete. The sample lists approximately 200,000 clones; around 87% were seen once. Sequencing was done on a sample of PBMCs or T cells enriched from blood (not recorded which). Receptor source: a woman aged 25 to 39 who had recovered from COVID-19. Both conserved end residues are part of each CDR3.

cdr3_aa: CASSRTGFRFGYTF
v_call: TRBV11-3
j_call: TRBJ1-2

cdr3_aa: CASSQEPLATYEQYF
v_call: TRBV4-1
j_call: TRBJ2-7

cdr3_aa: CASRVQGGSPLHF
v_call: TRBV27
j_call: TRBJ1-6

cdr3_aa: CASSVVPRTGRTEAFF
v_call: TRBV9
j_call: TRBJ1-1

cdr3_aa: CASSPRLFSAGFSYNEQFF
v_call: TRBV3-1/TRBV3-2
j_call: TRBJ2-1

cdr3_aa: CASSEQGNSNQPQHF
v_call: TRBV6-1
j_call: TRBJ1-5

cdr3_aa: CASSQDDSSGNTIYF
v_call: TRBV4-3
j_call: TRBJ1-3

cdr3_aa: CATRGAQETQYF
v_call: TRBV24-1
j_call: TRBJ2-5

cdr3_aa: CASRKTGKQETQYF
v_call: TRBV19
j_call: TRBJ2-5

cdr3_aa: CASSSYREWNTEAFF
v_call: TRBV21-1
j_call: TRBJ1-1

cdr3_aa: CASGDRDHVALHF
v_call: TRBV28
j_call: TRBJ1-6

cdr3_aa: CASSPRSNYGYTF
v_call: TRBV7-2
j_call: TRBJ1-2

cdr3_aa: CASSLGREGEAFF
v_call: TRBV5-1
j_call: TRBJ1-1

cdr3_aa: CASLKLEGVSFYGYTF
v_call: TRBV18
j_call: TRBJ1-2

cdr3_aa: CASSRPTGANTGELFF
v_call: TRBV3-1/TRBV3-2
j_call: TRBJ2-2

cdr3_aa: CASSISGNTGELFF
v_call: TRBV19
j_call: TRBJ2-2

cdr3_aa: CASSPIYRGGKQYF
v_call: TRBV9
j_call: TRBJ2-7

cdr3_aa: CASSVTGTSGSGEQFF
v_call: TRBV9
j_call: TRBJ2-1

cdr3_aa: CASSYPGLAVGEQFF
v_call: TRBV6-2/TRBV6-3
j_call: TRBJ2-1

cdr3_aa: CASSLDRGSEAFF
v_call: TRBV11-3
j_call: TRBJ1-1

cdr3_aa: CASSIGGGPYEQYF
v_call: TRBV19
j_call: TRBJ2-7

cdr3_aa: CASSPHGTGGDGGPQHF
v_call: TRBV9
j_call: TRBJ1-5

cdr3_aa: CAISESQNTEAFF
v_call: TRBV10-3
j_call: TRBJ1-1

cdr3_aa: CASSQVTGSLNGYTF
v_call: TRBV4-1
j_call: TRBJ1-2

cdr3_aa: CASSSLFSGGSYEQYF
v_call: TRBV11-2
j_call: TRBJ2-7

cdr3_aa: CASSIVAGWATDTQYF
v_call: TRBV2
j_call: TRBJ2-3

cdr3_aa: CASIPWGGRYEQFF
v_call: TRBV6-5
j_call: TRBJ2-1

cdr3_aa: CASTTGALDNEQFF
v_call: TRBV5-1
j_call: TRBJ2-1

cdr3_aa: CASSIVGDRAYNEQFF
v_call: TRBV19
j_call: TRBJ2-1

cdr3_aa: CASSGSEKLFF
v_call: TRBV2
j_call: TRBJ1-4

cdr3_aa: CASSAGQLNYGYTF
v_call: TRBV11-2
j_call: TRBJ1-2

cdr3_aa: CASSQALEGLGEQFF
v_call: TRBV4-3
j_call: TRBJ2-1

cdr3_aa: CASSPGTVAMRGSPLHF
v_call: TRBV6-6
j_call: TRBJ1-6

cdr3_aa: CASSLGHGDIQYF
v_call: TRBV13
j_call: TRBJ2-4

cdr3_aa: CSVSRLNTEAFF
v_call: TRBV29-1
j_call: TRBJ1-1

cdr3_aa: CASSQIAGGPSLEQFF
v_call: TRBV4-3
j_call: TRBJ2-1

cdr3_aa: CASSHGKGQMNTEAFF
v_call: TRBV4-3
j_call: TRBJ1-1

cdr3_aa: CASSRDSLENQPQHF
v_call: TRBV9
j_call: TRBJ1-5

cdr3_aa: CASSQPLGQGMSEQYF
v_call: TRBV4-2
j_call: TRBJ2-7

cdr3_aa: CASSRGGRAYEQYF
v_call: TRBV14
j_call: TRBJ2-7

cdr3_aa: CASSRAPDNSPLHF
v_call: TRBV5-1
j_call: TRBJ1-6

cdr3_aa: CASSLVPYGYTF
v_call: TRBV12-3/TRBV12-4
j_call: TRBJ1-2

cdr3_aa: CASSLMTGGATF
v_call: TRBV7-9
j_call: TRBJ1-2

cdr3_aa: CASSELGTGVPGELFF
v_call: TRBV6-1
j_call: TRBJ2-2

cdr3_aa: CASSRLGLSGELFF
v_call: TRBV14
j_call: TRBJ2-2

cdr3_aa: CASSLATASIYGYTF
v_call: TRBV7-8
j_call: TRBJ1-2